The 7 T cell receptor beta chains below come from one sample, sequenced in a study of CD8 T cells in Susac syndrome. RNA was extracted with the RNeasy kit, and a quantity of roughly 0.5 to 1 ug was reverse transcribed using random hexamers. In TCRdb, the immunoSEQ multiplex PCR reads were re-called with MiXCR into one record per CDR3 protein. The sample includes 300,000 to 350,000 distinct CDR3 sequences, roughly nine tenths of them seen just once. The sequencing input was CD4+ T cells from PBMCs. The receptors were sampled from a human donor with multiple sclerosis.

The J gene is TRBJ2-2, the V gene TRBV5-4, with unresolved D. CDR1 is SGHNT and CDR2 is YYREEE in the germline V gene (reference sequence). The CDR3 runs to 14 residues. V was pared by 2 bases and J by 6 bases, with 11 bases between. CDR3 region: CASSFGLGSGELFF. CDR3 nucleotides: TGTGCCAGCAGCTTCGGGTTGGGGTCCGGGGAGCTGTTTTTT.

This clonotype turned up a few times. This chain joins TRBV19 and TRBJ2-7, with 7 bases identical to TRBD1. Per the germline V gene, CDR1 is LNHDA and CDR2 is SQIVND (reference sequence). The CDR3 contains 14 residues. Trimming took 5 bases from V and 1 from J; bases not matched to a gene: 5. The CDR3 sequence: CASSFRDSSYEQYF. The CDR3 DNA reads TGTGCCAGTAGTTTCCGGGACAGTTCCTACGAGCAGTACTTC.

This clonotype came up once. The V and J genes are TRBV2 and TRBJ2-5, with no clear D. Trimming left V 4 bases short and J 4 bases short, with 16 bases between. Germline loops: CDR1 SNHLY, CDR2 FYNNEI. The CDR3 has 15 amino acids. CDR3: CASSAATTLGETQYF. CDR3 coding DNA: TGTGCCAGCAGTGCTGCTACGACTCTCGGAGAGACCCAGTACTTC.

The chain carries TRBV29-1 and TRBJ2-7; 9 bases map to TRBD1. Germline V gives CDR1 SQVTM, CDR2 ANQGSEA. The junction had 10 bases not matched to a gene; V was cut back by 4 bases and J by 0 bases. The length of the CDR3 is 16 residues. The CDR3 loop is CSVGGGQGLPSYEQYF. CDR3 nucleotides: TGCAGCGTTGGCGGTGGACAGGGGCTACCCTCCTACGAGCAGTACTTC.

The chain combines TRBV5-1 with TRBJ2-1; 11 bases agree with TRBD2. Germline V gene sequence: CDR1 SGHRS, CDR2 YFSETQ. CDR3 length: 17 residues. V dropped 4 bases and J dropped 6; count of bases not matched to a gene: 12. CDR3 sequence reads: CASSRRLAGYAPNEQFF. CDR3 coding DNA: TGCGCCAGCAGCCGCCGACTAGCGGGATATGCACCCAATGAGCAGTTCTTC.

The chain has TRBV6-1 and TRBJ1-5; D unclear. V lost 4 bases and J 3 bases, leaving 4 bases between the germline ends. Germline V gene data show CDR1 as MNHNS and CDR2 as SASEGT. The CDR3 is made up of 12 amino acids. The CDR3 is CASSGANQPQHF. The CDR3 nucleotides read TGTGCCAGCAGTGGAGCCAATCAGCCCCAGCATTTT.

The V gene is TRBV5-1, the J gene TRBJ2-1, with 7 bases lining up with TRBD2. This CDR3 region has 14 residues. Germline loops: CDR1 SGHRS, CDR2 YFSETQ. Losses at the gene ends were 0 bases for V and 9 bases for J; bases not matched to a gene: 6. This chain's CDR3 is CASSLDGGSGEQFF. In nucleotides, the CDR3 is TGCGCCAGCAGCTTGGATGGCGGGAGCGGTGAGCAGTTCTTC.